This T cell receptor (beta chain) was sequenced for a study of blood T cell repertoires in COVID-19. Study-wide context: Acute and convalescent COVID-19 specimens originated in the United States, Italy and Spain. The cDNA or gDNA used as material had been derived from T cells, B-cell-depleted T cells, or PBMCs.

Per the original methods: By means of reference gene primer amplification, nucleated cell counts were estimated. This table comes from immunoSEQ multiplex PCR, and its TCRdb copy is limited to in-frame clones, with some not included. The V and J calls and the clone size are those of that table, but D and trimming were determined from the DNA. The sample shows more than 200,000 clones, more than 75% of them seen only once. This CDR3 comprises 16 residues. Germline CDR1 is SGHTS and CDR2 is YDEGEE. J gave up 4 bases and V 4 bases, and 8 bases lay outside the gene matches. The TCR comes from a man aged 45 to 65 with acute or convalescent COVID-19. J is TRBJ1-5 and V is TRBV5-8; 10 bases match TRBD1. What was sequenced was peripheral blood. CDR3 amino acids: CASSPGTGAINQPQHF. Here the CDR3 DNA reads TGTGCCAGCAGCCCTGGGACAGGGGCTATTAATCAGCCCCAGCATTTT. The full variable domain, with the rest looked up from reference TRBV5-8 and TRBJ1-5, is EAGVTQSPTHLIKTRGQQATLRCSPISGHTSVYWYQQALGLGLQFLLWYDEGEERNRGNFPPRFSGRQFPNYSSELNVNALELEDSALYLCASSPGTGAINQPQHFGDGTRLSIL.